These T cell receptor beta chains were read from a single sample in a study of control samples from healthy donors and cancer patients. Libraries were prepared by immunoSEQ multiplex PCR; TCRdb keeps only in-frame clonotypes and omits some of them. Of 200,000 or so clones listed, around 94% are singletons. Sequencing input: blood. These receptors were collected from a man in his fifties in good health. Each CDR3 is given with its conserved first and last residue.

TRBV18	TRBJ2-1	CASSPNNEQFF
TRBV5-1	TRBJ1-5	CASSFDPGQPQHF
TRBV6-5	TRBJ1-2	CASRRDLISNYGYTF
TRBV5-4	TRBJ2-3	CASSPYSGGRGTDTQYF
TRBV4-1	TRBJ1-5	CASSQKIRGGPSGSQPQHF
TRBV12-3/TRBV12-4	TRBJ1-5	CASSALEGMVQHF
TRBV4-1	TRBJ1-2	CASSQAGTLNYGYTF
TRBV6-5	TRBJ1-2	CASSRTGFYGYTF
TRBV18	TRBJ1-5	CASSPLSANQPQHF
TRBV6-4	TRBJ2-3	CASKPGGRTDTQYF
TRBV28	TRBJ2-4	CASSSRSGLAGPRNIQYF
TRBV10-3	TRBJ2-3	CANSPSGAPDTQYF
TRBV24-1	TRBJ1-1	CATTRGENTEAFF
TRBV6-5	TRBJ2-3	CAVGRGGLTDTQYF
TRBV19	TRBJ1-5	CASSLRVYQPQHF
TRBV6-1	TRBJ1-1	CASSEAYPLVWAFF
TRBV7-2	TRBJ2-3	CASSLGAGGLQGTQYF
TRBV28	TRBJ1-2	CASSMTGYGYTF
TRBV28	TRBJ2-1	CASGAGTGLYNEQFF
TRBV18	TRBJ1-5	CASSPSTLNNQPQHF
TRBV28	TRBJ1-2	CASRTGGSSSYGYTF
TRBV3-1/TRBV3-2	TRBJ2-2	CASSQDHTGTFTGELFF
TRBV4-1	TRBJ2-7	CASSQGPGQGSEQYF
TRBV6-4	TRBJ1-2	CASSDSAGGRDNYGYTF
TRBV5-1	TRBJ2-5	CASSLQETQYF
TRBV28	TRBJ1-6	CASRTYDRVAKALHF
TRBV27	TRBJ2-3	CASSPGHSLRTDTQYF
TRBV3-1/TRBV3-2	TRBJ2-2	CASSQAPFGELFF
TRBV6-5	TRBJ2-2	CASSYIGGQVGELFF
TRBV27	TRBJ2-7	CASSPGTSGLGDYEQYF
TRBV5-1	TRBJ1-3	CASNEGLSGNTIYF
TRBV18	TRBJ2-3	CASSTGRFSGTDTQYF
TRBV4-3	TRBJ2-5	CASSPRATSGGGETQYF
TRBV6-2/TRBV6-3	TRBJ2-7	CASSPRGEQYF
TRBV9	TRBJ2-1	CASSTSGGAYNEQFF
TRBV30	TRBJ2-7	CAWNPDRGYEQYF
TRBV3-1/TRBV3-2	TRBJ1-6	CASSQDSPLHF
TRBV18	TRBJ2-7	CASSRKGYEQYF
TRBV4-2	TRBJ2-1	CASSQDTPLGGGAREQFF
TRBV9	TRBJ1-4	CASSVLTGGVEKLFF
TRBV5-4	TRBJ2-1	CASTRGTSGGAGNEQFF
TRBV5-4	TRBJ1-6	CASSPGTGNSPLHF
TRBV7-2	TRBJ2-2	CASSVRWENTGELFF
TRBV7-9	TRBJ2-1	CASSLVDPAPYNEQFF
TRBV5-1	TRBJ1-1	CASSLEGGAANTEAFF
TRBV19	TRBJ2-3	CASSITGQLTSTDTQYF
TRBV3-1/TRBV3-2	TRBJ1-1	CASSQELTGDLNTEAFF
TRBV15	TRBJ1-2	CATSRDQQGQNYGYTF